This is a list of T cell receptor beta chains from one sample in a study of blood T cell repertoires in COVID-19. Profiling relied on immunoSEQ multiplex PCR, and the TCRdb table lists in-frame clones only, not all of them. The sample has a few hundred thousand clones, more than 75% seen once; the top ten hold approximately 1.9%. Sequences were obtained from PBMCs or T cells enriched from blood (not recorded which). The origin of the receptors is a man aged 40-49 years in a cohort exposed to, infected with or recovered from COVID-19 (not recorded which). Each CDR3 is given with its conserved first and last residue. The order of the fields is clone size, V gene, J gene, D gene, CDR3 protein, CDR3 DNA. D genes are given only for firm matches. Clone size is stated in some rows and not others, as once, few, many or a class when expanded.

>-|TRBV18|TRBJ2-2|TRBD2
CASSPRLAGESGELFF
TGTGCCAGCTCACCACGACTAGCGGGAGAATCGGGGGAGCTGTTTTTT
>-|TRBV3-1/TRBV3-2|TRBJ2-2|TRBD1
CASSTRTGGIGELFF
TGTGCCAGCAGCACCAGGACAGGGGGTATCGGGGAGCTGTTTTTT
>-|TRBV6-5|TRBJ1-2|-
CASSYPGAGRIGYTF
TGTGCCAGCAGTTACCCCGGGGCAGGGAGGATTGGCTACACCTTC
>-|TRBV7-2|TRBJ2-3|-
CASNPGVRASTDTQYF
TGTGCCAGCAACCCTGGCGTGAGGGCTAGCACAGATACGCAGTATTTT
>once|TRBV6-2/TRBV6-3|TRBJ2-5|-
CASSPYEGGETQYF
TGTGCCAGCAGTCCGTACGAGGGAGGAGAGACCCAGTACTTC
>-|TRBV7-9|TRBJ1-2|-
CASNKGARDTLYGYTF
TGTGCCAGCAACAAAGGGGCCCGGGACACCCTCTATGGCTACACCTTC
>-|TRBV30|TRBJ2-3|-
CAWSVDFTDTQYF
TGTGCCTGGAGTGTAGACTTCACAGATACGCAGTATTTT
>-|TRBV6-5|TRBJ1-5|-
CASSYRGIGNQPQHF
TGTGCCAGCAGTTACAGGGGGATTGGCAATCAGCCCCAGCATTTT
>-|TRBV5-8|TRBJ1-6|-
CASSLVRANNSPLHF
TGTGCCAGCAGCTTGGTCAGGGCCAATAATTCACCCCTCCACTTT
>-|TRBV19|TRBJ2-1|-
CASSIARGKYNEQFF
TGTGCCAGTAGTATAGCCAGAGGGAAATACAATGAGCAGTTCTTC
>few|TRBV5-8|TRBJ1-6|-
CASSPGVVGSPLHF
TGTGCCAGCAGCCCCGGTGTAGTCGGTTCACCCCTCCACTTT
>-|TRBV7-2|TRBJ1-1|-
CASSSGLRTEAFF
TGTGCCAGCAGCTCGGGACTCAGGACTGAAGCTTTCTTT
>-|TRBV11-2|TRBJ1-3|-
CASSLFTGPGNTIYF
TGTGCCAGCAGCCTATTTACAGGGCCTGGAAACACCATATATTTT
>-|TRBV27|TRBJ2-2|-
CASNPGGLGTGELFF
TGTGCCAGCAACCCCGGGGGTTTGGGCACCGGGGAGCTGTTTTTT
>-|TRBV28|TRBJ2-1|-
CASSAAGGRRNEQFF
TGTGCCAGCAGTGCGGCGGGCGGTCGGAGGAATGAGCAGTTCTTC
>few|TRBV4-1|TRBJ2-2|-
CASSQGQGGIGELFF
TGCGCCAGCAGCCAAGGGCAGGGGGGAATCGGGGAGCTGTTTTTT
>few|TRBV7-9|TRBJ2-1|TRBD1
CASSLGQGVDEQFF
TGTGCCAGCAGCTTGGGACAGGGGGTCGATGAGCAGTTCTTC
>-|TRBV5-8|TRBJ1-1|TRBD1
CASSFRTGGVTEAFF
TGTGCCAGCAGCTTTCGAACAGGGGGCGTCACTGAAGCTTTCTTT
>-|TRBV7-6|TRBJ1-1|-
CASSSRGILTEAFF
TGTGCCAGCAGCTCCCGAGGAATCCTCACTGAAGCTTTCTTT
>-|TRBV30|TRBJ2-1|TRBD2
CAWRGSGRKGEQFF
TGTGCCTGGAGAGGTAGCGGGAGAAAGGGTGAGCAGTTCTTC
>once|TRBV5-4|TRBJ2-3|TRBD2
CASSLASGRGDTQYF
TGTGCCAGCAGCTTGGCTAGCGGGAGAGGGGATACGCAGTATTTT
>-|TRBV3-1/TRBV3-2|TRBJ1-2|-
CASSRGYVVLTF
TGTGCCAGCAGCCGCGGGTACGTAGTCCTCACCTTC
>-|TRBV5-5|TRBJ1-6|-
CASSLVMGFGAPLHF
TGTGCCAGCAGCTTGGTCATGGGGTTCGGGGCACCCCTCCACTTT
>-|TRBV10-3|TRBJ1-2|TRBD1
CAIRRGTDYGYTF
TGTGCCATCAGGAGGGGGACAGATTATGGCTACACCTTC
>-|TRBV5-1|TRBJ1-2|-
CASSADRANYGYTF
TGCGCCAGCAGCGCGGACAGAGCTAACTATGGCTACACCTTC
>-|TRBV7-3|TRBJ2-1|-
CASSLTLGPEQFF
TGTGCCAGCAGCTTAACACTAGGTCCTGAGCAGTTCTTC
>once|TRBV19|TRBJ1-2|-
CASSIDTGNYGYTF
TGTGCCAGTAGTATAGATACAGGGAACTATGGCTACACCTTC
>-|TRBV5-6|TRBJ1-1|TRBD1
CASGNGLTGGVGYTEAFF
TGTGCCAGCGGAAATGGTTTGACAGGGGGCGTAGGGTACACTGAAGCTTTCTTT
>-|TRBV3-1/TRBV3-2|TRBJ1-2|-
CASSQDYRAYGYTF
TGTGCCAGCAGCCAAGATTACAGGGCCTATGGCTACACCTTC
>-|TRBV4-2|TRBJ1-2|TRBD1
CASSHGQGPNYGYTF
TGTGCCAGCAGCCACGGACAGGGGCCTAACTATGGCTACACCTTC
>-|TRBV25-1|TRBJ1-1|-
CASRAGTGNTEAFF
TGTGCCAGCAGAGCGGGCACGGGGAACACTGAAGCTTTCTTT
>-|TRBV14|TRBJ2-1|-
CASSSQGGVGNEQFF
TGTGCCAGCAGCTCGCAGGGAGGTGTTGGTAATGAGCAGTTCTTC
>-|TRBV28|TRBJ1-2|TRBD1
CASSSSVQGVTNYGYTF
TGTGCCAGCTCGAGCTCGGTACAGGGGGTAACTAACTATGGCTACACCTTC
>-|TRBV6-1|TRBJ1-6|-
CASSEPGSTAGVYF
TGTGCCAGCAGTGAACCGGGCTCCACCGCCGGGGTGTACTTT
>-|TRBV11-2|TRBJ1-6|-
CASSLATGLNSPLHF
TGTGCCAGCAGCTTAGCGACAGGCCTTAATTCACCCCTCCACTTT
>-|TRBV5-1|TRBJ2-7|TRBD2
CASSSGLAGGEQYF
TGCGCCAGCAGCTCCGGACTAGCGGGAGGTGAGCAGTACTTC
>-|TRBV19|TRBJ2-2|TRBD2
CASRGFGAGDTGELFF
TGTGCCAGTAGGGGGTTTGGGGCGGGAGACACCGGGGAGCTGTTTTTT
>-|TRBV5-1|TRBJ2-1|-
CASSLGRPLRNEQFF
TGCGCCAGCAGCTTGGGGCGGCCTTTGCGAAATGAGCAGTTCTTC
>-|TRBV5-1|TRBJ2-5|-
CASSLPAGEETQYF
TGCGCCAGCAGCTTGCCGGCAGGGGAAGAGACCCAGTACTTC
>-|TRBV28|TRBJ1-6|-
CASSQSGVGPYSPLHF
TGTGCCAGCAGCCAGTCCGGGGTTGGGCCTTATTCACCCCTCCACTTT
>-|TRBV9|TRBJ2-7|TRBD1
CASSAGTGGGYEQYF
TGTGCCAGCAGCGCAGGGACAGGGGGTGGTTACGAGCAGTACTTC
>once|TRBV7-8|TRBJ1-1|TRBD1
CASSAVSTGTGVGSAEAFF
TGTGCCAGCAGCGCCGTGAGTACCGGGACAGGGGTTGGATCGGCTGAAGCTTTCTTT
>-|TRBV28|TRBJ1-2|-
CASSTPGNYGYTF
TGTGCCAGCAGCACCCCAGGGAACTATGGCTACACCTTC
>-|TRBV19|TRBJ1-5|-
CASSIDRQRNQPQHF
TGTGCCAGTAGTATAGATAGACAACGCAATCAGCCCCAGCATTTT
>-|TRBV19|TRBJ1-1|TRBD1
CASSITGEVPEAFF
TGTGCCAGTAGTATTACAGGGGAGGTCCCTGAAGCTTTCTTT
>few|TRBV27|TRBJ2-1|TRBD2
CASSSPGLAGGSSYNEQFF
TGTGCCAGCAGTTCCCCGGGACTAGCGGGGGGAAGCTCCTACAATGAGCAGTTCTTC
>-|TRBV6-5|TRBJ1-2|-
CATREAGAFYGYTF
TGTGCAACAAGAGAGGCAGGGGCTTTCTATGGCTACACCTTC
>-|TRBV3-1/TRBV3-2|TRBJ2-5|TRBD2
CASSLIGLAAQETQYF
TGTGCCAGCAGCCTTATCGGACTAGCGGCACAAGAGACCCAGTACTTC
>-|TRBV27|TRBJ2-7|TRBD2
CASSSHSGRASYEQYF
TGTGCCAGCAGTTCCCATAGCGGGAGGGCCTCCTACGAGCAGTACTTC
>-|TRBV3-1/TRBV3-2|TRBJ2-7|TRBD2
CASSPSSGLAGFHEQYF
TGTGCCAGCAGCCCTTCATCGGGACTAGCGGGATTCCACGAGCAGTACTTC
>-|TRBV11-3|TRBJ2-1|TRBD2
CASSLDGGTSGLNEQFF
TGTGCCAGCAGCTTAGATGGGGGGACTAGCGGGTTAAATGAGCAGTTCTTC
>-|TRBV7-2|TRBJ2-7|TRBD1
CASSSDRVGEQYF
TGTGCCAGCAGCTCGGACAGGGTCGGCGAGCAGTACTTC
>-|TRBV4-1|TRBJ2-1|TRBD2
CASSQDQLADNEQFF
TGCGCCAGCAGCCAAGATCAACTAGCGGACAATGAGCAGTTCTTC